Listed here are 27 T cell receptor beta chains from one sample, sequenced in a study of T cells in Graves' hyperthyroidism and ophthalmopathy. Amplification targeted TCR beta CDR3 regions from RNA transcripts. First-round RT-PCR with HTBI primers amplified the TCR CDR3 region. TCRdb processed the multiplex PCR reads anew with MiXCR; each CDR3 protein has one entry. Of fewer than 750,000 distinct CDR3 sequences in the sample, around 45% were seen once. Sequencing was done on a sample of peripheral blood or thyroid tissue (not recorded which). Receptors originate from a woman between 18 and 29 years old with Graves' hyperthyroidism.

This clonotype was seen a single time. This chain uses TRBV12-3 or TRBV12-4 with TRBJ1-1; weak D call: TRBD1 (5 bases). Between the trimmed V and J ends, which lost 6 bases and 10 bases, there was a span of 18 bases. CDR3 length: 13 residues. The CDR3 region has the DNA TGTGCCAGCAGCCCCTTAGGAGGGGTTCGAGCTTTCTTT. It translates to CASSPLGGVRAFF.

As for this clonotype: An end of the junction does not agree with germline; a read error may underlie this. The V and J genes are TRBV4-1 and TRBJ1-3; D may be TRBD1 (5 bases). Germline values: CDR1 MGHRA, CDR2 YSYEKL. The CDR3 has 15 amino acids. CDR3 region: CASRLQANSGSTIYF. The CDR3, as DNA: TGCGCCAGCAGACTACAGGCCAACTCTGGAAGCACCATATATTTT.

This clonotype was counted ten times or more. Here the CDR3 DNA reads TGTGCCAGCAGCCTACAGGGGCTCCCCAACTATGGCTACACCTTC. It is translated as CASSLQGLPNYGYTF. The chain recombines TRBV14 with TRBJ1-2; 7 positions agree with TRBD1. Germline lookup yields CDR1 SGHDN and CDR2 FVKESK. The CDR3 contains 15 residues. After removal of 4 bases from V and 2 bases from J, the junction contained 7 bases not matched to a gene.

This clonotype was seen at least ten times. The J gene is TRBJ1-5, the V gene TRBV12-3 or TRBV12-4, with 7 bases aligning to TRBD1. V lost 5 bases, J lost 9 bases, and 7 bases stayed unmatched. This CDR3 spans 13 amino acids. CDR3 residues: CASSETGDPPQHF. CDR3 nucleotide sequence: TGTGCCAGCAGTGAAACAGGGGATCCGCCCCAGCATTTT.

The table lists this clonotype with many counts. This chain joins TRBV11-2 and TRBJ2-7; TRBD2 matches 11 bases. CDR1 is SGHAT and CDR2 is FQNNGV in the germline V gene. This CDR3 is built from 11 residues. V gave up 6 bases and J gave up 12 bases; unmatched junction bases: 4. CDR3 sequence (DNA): TGTGCCAGCAGATCCGGGACTAGCGGGTACTTC. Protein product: CASRSGTSGYF.

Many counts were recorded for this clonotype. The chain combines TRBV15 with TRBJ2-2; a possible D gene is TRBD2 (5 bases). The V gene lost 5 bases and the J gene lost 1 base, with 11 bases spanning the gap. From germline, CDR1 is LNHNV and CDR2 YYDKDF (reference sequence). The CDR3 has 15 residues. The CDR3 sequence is CATSDSARNTGELFF. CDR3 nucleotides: TGTGCCACCAGCGATAGCGCCCGGAACACCGGGGAGCTGTTTTTT.

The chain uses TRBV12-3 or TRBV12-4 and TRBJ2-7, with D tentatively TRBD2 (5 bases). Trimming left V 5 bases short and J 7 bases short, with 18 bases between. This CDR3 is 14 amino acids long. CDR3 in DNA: TGTGCCAGCAGTCGGAACGGGATCTACAATGAGCAGTACTTC. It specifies CASSRNGIYNEQYF.

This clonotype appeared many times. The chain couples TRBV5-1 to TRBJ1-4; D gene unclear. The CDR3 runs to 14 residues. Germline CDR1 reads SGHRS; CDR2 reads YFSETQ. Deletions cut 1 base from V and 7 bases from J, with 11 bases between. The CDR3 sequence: CASSLSGRSEKLFF. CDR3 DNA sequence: TGCGCCAGCAGCTTGTCTGGACGCAGTGAAAAACTGTTTTTT.

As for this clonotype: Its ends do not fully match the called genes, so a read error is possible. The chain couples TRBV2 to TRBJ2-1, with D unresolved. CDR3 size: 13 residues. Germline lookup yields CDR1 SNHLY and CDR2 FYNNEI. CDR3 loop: CANSELGYNEQFF. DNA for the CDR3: TGTGCCAACTCCGAGTTGGGGTACAATGAGCAGTTCTTT. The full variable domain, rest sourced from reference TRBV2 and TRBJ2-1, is EPEVTQTPSHQVTQMGQEVILRCVPISNHLYFYWYRQILGQKVEFLVSFYNNEISEKSEIFDDQFSVERPDGSNFTLKIRSTKLEDSAMYFCANSELGYNEQFFGPGTRLTVL.

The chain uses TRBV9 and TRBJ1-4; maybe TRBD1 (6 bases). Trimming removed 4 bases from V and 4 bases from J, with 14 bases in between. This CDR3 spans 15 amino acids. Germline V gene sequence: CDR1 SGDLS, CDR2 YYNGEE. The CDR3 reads CASSQDRGHNEKLFF. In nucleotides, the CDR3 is TGTGCCAGCAGCCAAGATCGGGGACATAATGAAAAACTGTTTTTT.

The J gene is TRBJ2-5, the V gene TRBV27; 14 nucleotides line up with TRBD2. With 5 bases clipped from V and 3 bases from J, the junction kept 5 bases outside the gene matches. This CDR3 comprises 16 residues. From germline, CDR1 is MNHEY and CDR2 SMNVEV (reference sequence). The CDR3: CASSTWGLAGEETQYF. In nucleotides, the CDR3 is TGTGCCAGCAGTACCTGGGGACTAGCGGGAGAAGAGACCCAGTACTTC.

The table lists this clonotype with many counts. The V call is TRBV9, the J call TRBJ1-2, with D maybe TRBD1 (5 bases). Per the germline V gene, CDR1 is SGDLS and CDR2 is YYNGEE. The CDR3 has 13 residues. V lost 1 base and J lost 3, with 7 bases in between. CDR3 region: CASSVQGDYGYTF. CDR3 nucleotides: TGTGCCAGCAGCGTACAAGGGGACTATGGCTACACCTTC.

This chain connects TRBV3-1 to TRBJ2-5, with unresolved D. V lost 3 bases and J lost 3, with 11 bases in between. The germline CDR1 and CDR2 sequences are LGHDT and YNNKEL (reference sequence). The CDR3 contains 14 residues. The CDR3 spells CASSHGTPEETQYF. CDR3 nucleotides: TGTGCCAGCAGCCATGGTACACCCGAAGAGACCCAGTACTTC.

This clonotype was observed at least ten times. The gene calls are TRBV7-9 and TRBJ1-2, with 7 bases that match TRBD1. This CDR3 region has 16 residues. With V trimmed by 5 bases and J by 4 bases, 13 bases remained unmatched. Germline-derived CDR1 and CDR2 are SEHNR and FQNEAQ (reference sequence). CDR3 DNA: TGTGCCAGCAGCGTAACCTATGACAGGGAAGCCTATGGCTACACCTTC. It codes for CASSVTYDREAYGYTF.

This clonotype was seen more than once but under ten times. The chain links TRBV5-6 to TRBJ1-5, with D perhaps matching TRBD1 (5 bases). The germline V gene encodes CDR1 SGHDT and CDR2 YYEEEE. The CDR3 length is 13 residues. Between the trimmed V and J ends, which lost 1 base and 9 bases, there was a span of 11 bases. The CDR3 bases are TGTGCCAGCAGCTTGAAAGGGGTCACGCCCCAGCATTTT. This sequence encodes CASSLKGVTPQHF.

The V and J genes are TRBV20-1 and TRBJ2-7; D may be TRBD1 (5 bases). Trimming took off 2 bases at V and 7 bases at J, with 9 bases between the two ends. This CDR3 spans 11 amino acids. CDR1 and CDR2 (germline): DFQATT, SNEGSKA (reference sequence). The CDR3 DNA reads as TGCAGTGCTAGATCGAACAGGGAGCAGTACTTC. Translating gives CSARSNREQYF.

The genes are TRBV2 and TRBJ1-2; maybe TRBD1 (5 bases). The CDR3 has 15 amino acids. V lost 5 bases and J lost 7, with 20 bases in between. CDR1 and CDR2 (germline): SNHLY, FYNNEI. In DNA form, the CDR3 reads TGTGCCAGCAGTTTCTCCTCTGGGGGGGAAGGTGGCTACACCTTC. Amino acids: CASSFSSGGEGGYTF.

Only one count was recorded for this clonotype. The CDR3: CASSLGYGGDQPQHF. The CDR3 bases are TGTGCCAGCAGCTTAGGCTACGGGGGTGACCAGCCCCAGCATTTT. V gene TRBV7-8 combines with J gene TRBJ1-5; TRBD1 is a possible D gene (5 bases). V lost 1 base, J lost 7 bases, and 14 bases lay in between. Germline V CDR1 and CDR2: SGHVS, FQNEAQ. The CDR3 extends over 15 amino acids.

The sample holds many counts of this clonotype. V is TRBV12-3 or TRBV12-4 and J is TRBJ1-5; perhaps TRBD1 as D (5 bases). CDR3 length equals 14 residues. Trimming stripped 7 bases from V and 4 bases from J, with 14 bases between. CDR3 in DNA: TGTGCCAGCACAATAAGGGACTGGAATCAGCCCCAGCATTTT. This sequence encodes CASTIRDWNQPQHF.

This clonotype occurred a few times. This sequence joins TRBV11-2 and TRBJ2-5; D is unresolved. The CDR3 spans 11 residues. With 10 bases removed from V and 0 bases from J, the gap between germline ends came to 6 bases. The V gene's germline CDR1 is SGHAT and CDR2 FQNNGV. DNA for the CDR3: TGTGCCATCATTAACCAAGAGACCCAGTACTTC. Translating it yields CAIINQETQYF.

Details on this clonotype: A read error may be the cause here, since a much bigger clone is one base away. CDR3 bases: TGTGCCAGCGGTGAAGTGTCAGGAGGCCAGCCCCAGCATTTT. Translating gives CASGEVSGGQPQHF. The chain is built from TRBV6-2 or TRBV6-3 and TRBJ1-5; the D is unclear. The length of the CDR3 is 14 residues. With 8 bases removed from V and 7 bases from J, the gap between germline ends came to 18 bases. From germline, CDR1 is MNHEY and CDR2 SVGEGT.

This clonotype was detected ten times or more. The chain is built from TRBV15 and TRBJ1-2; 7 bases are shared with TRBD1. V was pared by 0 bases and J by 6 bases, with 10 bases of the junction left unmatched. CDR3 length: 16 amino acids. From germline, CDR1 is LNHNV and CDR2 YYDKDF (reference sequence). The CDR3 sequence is CATSRDDGRGYHGYTF. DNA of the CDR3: TGTGCCACCAGCAGAGATGATGGCAGGGGGTACCATGGCTACACCTTC.

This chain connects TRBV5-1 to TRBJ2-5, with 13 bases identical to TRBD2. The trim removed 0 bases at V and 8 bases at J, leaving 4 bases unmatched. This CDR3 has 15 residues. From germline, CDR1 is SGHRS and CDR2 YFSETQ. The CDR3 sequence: CASSLGTSGRITQYF. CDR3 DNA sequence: TGCGCCAGCAGCTTGGGGACTAGCGGGAGAATAACCCAGTACTTC.

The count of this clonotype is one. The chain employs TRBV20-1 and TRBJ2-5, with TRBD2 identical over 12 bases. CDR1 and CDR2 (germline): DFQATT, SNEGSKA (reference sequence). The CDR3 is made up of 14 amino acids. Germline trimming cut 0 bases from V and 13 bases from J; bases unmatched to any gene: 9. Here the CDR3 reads CSARDGLAGPPGYF. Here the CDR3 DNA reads TGCAGTGCTAGAGATGGACTAGCGGGACCCCCCGGGTACTTC.

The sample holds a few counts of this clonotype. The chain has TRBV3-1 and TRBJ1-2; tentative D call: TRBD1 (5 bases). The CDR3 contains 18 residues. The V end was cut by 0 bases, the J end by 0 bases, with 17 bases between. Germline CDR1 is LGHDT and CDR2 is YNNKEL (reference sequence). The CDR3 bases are TGTGCCAGCAGCCAAGAAAGGGGACGACTAACTACTAACTATGGCTACACCTTC. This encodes CASSQERGRLTTNYGYTF.

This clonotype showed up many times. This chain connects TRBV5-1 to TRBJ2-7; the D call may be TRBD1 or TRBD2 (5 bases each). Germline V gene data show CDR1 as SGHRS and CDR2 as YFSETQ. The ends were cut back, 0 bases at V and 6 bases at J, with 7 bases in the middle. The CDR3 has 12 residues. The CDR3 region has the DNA TGCGCCAGCAGCTTGGGGGGACCCGAGCAGTACTTC. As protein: CASSLGGPEQYF.

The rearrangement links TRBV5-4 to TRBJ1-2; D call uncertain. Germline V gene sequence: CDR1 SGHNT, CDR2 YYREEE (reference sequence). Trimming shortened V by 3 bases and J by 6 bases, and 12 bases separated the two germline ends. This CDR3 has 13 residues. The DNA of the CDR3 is TGTGCCAGCAGCTCCCGGTGGGGTCATGGCTACACCTTC. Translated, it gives CASSSRWGHGYTF.